Listed here are 32 T cell receptor beta chains from one sample, sequenced in a study of blood T cell repertoires in COVID-19 (dated by TCRdb to the early 2020s). The method behind the library was the immunoSEQ multiplex PCR assay. TCRdb carries this immuneACCESS record with in-frame sequences only. Its versions omit some clonotypes, under half of them owing to an unresolved V gene in the studies checked, with the rest unexplained. Within this sample are around 300,000 clones, with around 90% of them counted one time only. Jointly, the top ten make up 6.8% of the sample. Specimen: peripheral blood. The receptors here all came from a woman in her 30s with COVID-19, enrolled during active disease.

V and J are TRBV27 and TRBJ2-7; 10 nucleotides align to TRBD1. Germline lookup yields CDR1 MNHEY and CDR2 SMNVEV (reference sequence). This CDR3 has 14 amino acids. Trimming at V came to 4 bases and at J to 6 bases, leaving 6 bases not matched to a gene. The CDR3 spells CASSSSGTGAEQYF. In DNA form, the CDR3 reads TGTGCCAGCAGTTCTTCCGGGACAGGGGCCGAGCAGTACTTC.

This clone has more than one count but fewer than ten. The CDR3 reads CASSPGQTTNEKLFF. The CDR3 nucleotides read TGTGCCAGCAGCCCCGGACAGACAACTAATGAAAAACTGTTTTTT. V is TRBV7-3 and J is TRBJ1-4, with TRBD1 as a possible D gene (6 bases). Trimming removed 5 bases from V and 0 bases from J, with 10 bases in between. This CDR3 is 15 amino acids long. Germline assignment: CDR1 SGHTA and CDR2 FQGTGA.

The chain couples TRBV3-1 (or the pseudogene TRBV3-2) to TRBJ2-5; D gene unclear. The CDR3 consists of 12 residues. V gave up 3 bases and J gave up 4 bases, with 6 bases separating them. The germline V gene encodes CDR1 LGHDT and CDR2 YNNKEL (reference sequence). CDR3 bases: TGTGCCAGCAGCCAGTATAGAGAGACCCAGTACTTC. Translated, it gives CASSQYRETQYF.

About this clone: At one end, the junction sequence differs from germline, possibly due to a read error. The chain employs TRBV3-1 (or the pseudogene TRBV3-2) and TRBJ2-1, with D possibly matching TRBD2 (5 bases). Per germline, CDR1 LGHDT and CDR2 YNNKEL (reference sequence). The CDR3 has 16 amino acids. As DNA, the CDR3 is TGTGCCGGCAGCCAAGAACTAGTAAGGTTCCACAATGAGCAGTTCTTC. Its protein product is CAGSQELVRFHNEQFF.

CDR3 coding DNA: TGTGCCACGGACCCAGGGGATAGCAATCAGCCCCAGCATTTT. Translating gives CATDPGDSNQPQHF. The rearrangement uses TRBV24-1 and TRBJ1-5, with a weak D call TRBD1 (6 bases). The V gene lost 10 bases and the J gene lost 0 bases, with 12 bases spanning the gap. Germline CDR1 and CDR2: KGHDR and SFDVKD. The CDR3 sequence is 14 residues long.

This clone has only one observation. The chain employs TRBV28 and TRBJ1-1, with 8 bases fitting TRBD1. Germline lookup yields CDR1 MDHEN and CDR2 SYDVKM. This CDR3 is 15 amino acids long. Trimming cost V 4 bases and J 5 bases; bases outside gene matches: 9. For the CDR3, the DNA is TGTGCCAGCAGTTCCTGGACAGGGAGAAGGACTGAAGCTTTCTTT. Amino acids: CASSSWTGRRTEAFF. Full variable domain (missing parts from reference TRBV28 and TRBJ1-1): DVKVTQSSRYLVKRTGEKVFLECVQDMDHENMFWYRQDPGLGLRLIYFSYDVKMKEKGDIPEGYSVSREKKERFSLILESASTNQTSMYLCASSSWTGRRTEAFFGQGTRLTVV.

The table lists this clone with a count of one. The chain recombines TRBV6-5 with TRBJ1-6, with 11 bases lining up with TRBD1. CDR1 is MNHEY and CDR2 is SVGAGI in the germline V gene. J lost 7 bases, V lost 7 bases, and 6 bases had no gene match. The CDR3 loop spans 15 amino acids. The chain's CDR3 is CASTKGTGGNSPLHF. The CDR3 DNA is TGTGCCAGCACCAAAGGGACAGGGGGAAATTCACCCCTCCACTTT.

This clone showed up just once. This chain links TRBV28 with TRBJ1-5, with D hard to call. The germline gives CDR1 MDHEN, CDR2 SYDVKM. V lost 1 base and J 2 bases, leaving 6 bases between the germline ends. The CDR3 sequence is 14 residues long. In nucleotides, the CDR3 is TGTGCCAGCAGTTTATTGGCAGGCAATCAGCCCCAGCATTTT. Its protein product is CASSLLAGNQPQHF.

The chain has TRBV12-5 and TRBJ1-1; D gene unclear. The length of the CDR3 is 13 residues. CDR1 LGHNT and CDR2 FRNRAP come from the germline V gene. V was shortened by 3 bases and J by 7 bases, with 12 bases between the two germline ends. The CDR3 DNA reads as TGTGCTAGTGGTTTAGGCTCCGGGGTTGAAGCTTTCTTT. It codes for CASGLGSGVEAFF.

Points on this clone: The same CDR3 also results from other DNA sequences found in this sample. The chain uses TRBV28 and TRBJ1-2; 7 bases fit TRBD1. The germline CDR1 and CDR2 sequences are MDHEN and SYDVKM. V was pared by 8 bases and J by 1 base, with 7 bases of the junction left unmatched. This CDR3 contains 14 residues. Here the CDR3 DNA reads TGTGCCAGCTCGTTACAGGGGAATAACTATGGCTACACCTTC. As protein: CASSLQGNNYGYTF.

V and J are TRBV7-8 and TRBJ1-2, with 8 bases that match TRBD1. The V gene's germline CDR1 is SGHVS and CDR2 FQNEAQ. The CDR3 length is 14 residues. With V trimmed by 5 bases and J by 7 bases, 9 bases remained unmatched. In DNA, the CDR3 is TGTGCCAGCAGCGACGACAGGGGTTATGGTGGCTACACCTTC. Protein sequence: CASSDDRGYGGYTF.

About this clone itself: At the DNA level, this CDR3 is encoded by other sequences in the same sample as well. The chain is built from TRBV5-1 and TRBJ2-7; the match to TRBD1 covers 8 bases. The junction had 2 bases not matched to a gene; V was cut back by 0 bases and J by 3 bases. The germline CDR1 and CDR2 sequences are SGHRS and YFSETQ. The CDR3 has 14 residues. This chain's CDR3 is CASSLGQGLYEQYF. The CDR3 nucleotides read TGCGCCAGCAGCTTGGGACAGGGGCTCTACGAGCAGTACTTC.

The chain joins TRBV18 to TRBJ1-2; 7 nucleotides line up with TRBD1. Per germline, CDR1 KGHSH and CDR2 LQKENI. This CDR3 has 14 residues. V shed 3 bases and J 4 bases; nucleotides not matched to a gene: 5. The CDR3: CASSPDRDSYGYTF. Written as DNA, the CDR3 is TGTGCCAGCTCACCCGACCGGGACAGCTATGGCTACACCTTC.

The V call is TRBV3-1 (or the pseudogene TRBV3-2), the J call TRBJ2-1; 10 positions agree with TRBD2. J was trimmed by 14 bases and V by 0 bases; bases with no gene match: 7. The CDR3 has 14 amino acids. Germline assignment: CDR1 LGHDT and CDR2 YNNKEL (reference sequence). The CDR3 bases are TGTGCCAGCAGCCAAGATCGAACTGGGACTAGCGAGTTCTTC. Its translation is CASSQDRTGTSEFF.

The chain uses TRBV21-1 and TRBJ1-1; whether TRBD1, the table's D call, matches the DNA was not checked. TRBV21-1 counts as a pseudogene. This CDR3 is 16 amino acids long. As DNA, the CDR3 is TGTGCCAGCAGCCCCCCCTCTCTCAGGGTCTTCACTGAAGCTTTCTTT. This sequence encodes CASSPPSLRVFTEAFF.

The chain joins TRBV28 to TRBJ2-7, with unresolved D. This CDR3 is built from 10 residues. Trimming pared 6 bases from V and 7 bases from J, leaving 7 bases between. CDR1 MDHEN and CDR2 SYDVKM come from the germline V gene. CDR3 nucleotides: TGTGCCAGCAGGCATCGGGAGCAGTACTTC. Protein product: CASRHREQYF.

The CDR3 region is CASRLDRSVGAATF. The CDR3 bases are TGTGCCAGCAGATTGGACAGGTCCGTAGGAGCCGCCACCTTC. The genes are TRBV2 and TRBJ1-2; 7 bases are a match to TRBD1. CDR1 is SNHLY and CDR2 is FYNNEI in the germline V gene. Trimming at V came to 6 bases and at J to 13 bases, leaving 17 bases not matched to a gene. This CDR3 region has 14 residues.

The V and J genes are TRBV7-9 and TRBJ1-4; 10 positions agree with TRBD1. V dropped 1 base and J dropped 7; count of bases not matched to a gene: 3. The CDR3 is 15 residues long. CDR1 and CDR2 from the germline V gene are SEHNR and FQNEAQ (reference sequence). The CDR3 bases are TGTGCCAGCAGCTTAGGAAGGGACAGGGGTGAAAAACTGTTTTTT. Translation: CASSLGRDRGEKLFF.

The rearrangement joins TRBV9 to TRBJ2-2; TRBD2 aligns across 8 bases. The germline V gene has CDR1 SGDLS and CDR2 YYNGEE. The CDR3 is 16 amino acids. V gave up 4 bases and J gave up 0 bases; unmatched junction bases: 5. The CDR3 nucleotides are TGTGCCAGCAGCTTTAGCGGGGCTGCGAACACCGGGGAGCTGTTTTTT. Translating it yields CASSFSGAANTGELFF.

The V call is TRBV5-1, the J call TRBJ2-2; 7 bases agree with TRBD1. The ends lost 6 bases at V and 2 bases at J; junction bases unmatched: 4. CDR1 and CDR2 from the germline V gene are SGHRS and YFSETQ. CDR3 length: 14 residues. Here the CDR3 DNA reads TGCGCCAGCAAAAGACAGGGTAACACCGGGGAGCTGTTTTTT. It encodes CASKRQGNTGELFF.

The V gene is TRBV28, the J gene TRBJ2-7, with TRBD1 matching over 11 bases. This CDR3 has 15 residues. Germline assignment: CDR1 MDHEN and CDR2 SYDVKM. The V segment lost 7 bases and the J segment 2 bases; nucleotides outside the gene matches: 7. The CDR3 region is CASNTPGQGAYEQYF. CDR3 DNA sequence: TGTGCCAGCAATACACCGGGACAGGGGGCCTACGAGCAGTACTTC.

The J gene is TRBJ1-2, the V gene TRBV28, with unresolved D. CDR3 length: 10 residues. Germline CDR1 reads MDHEN; CDR2 reads SYDVKM. Trimming took 10 bases from V and 3 from J, leaving 6 bases between them. The CDR3 loop reads CATSYYGYTF. CDR3 DNA sequence: TGTGCCACCAGCTACTATGGCTACACCTTC.

The CDR3 bases are TGCGCCAGCAGCACTACTAGCGGGAGGCCTTGGCCCTACAATGAGCAGTTCTTC. Residues: CASSTTSGRPWPYNEQFF. V usage is TRBV5-1 and J usage is TRBJ2-1; 12 bases map to TRBD2. From germline, CDR1 is SGHRS and CDR2 YFSETQ. The CDR3 has 18 residues. The V gene end was trimmed by 4 bases and the J gene end by 2 bases; junction bases not matched to a gene: 10.

This sequence joins TRBV7-8 and TRBJ1-1; no firm D call. The V and J ends lost 1 base and 3 bases respectively, with 15 bases between them. Germline-derived CDR1 and CDR2 are SGHVS and FQNEAQ. CDR3 length: 16 residues. The DNA for the CDR3 is TGTGCCAGCAGCTTAGTTGGTTTCGGGTCAGACACTGAAGCTTTCTTT. The encoded protein is CASSLVGFGSDTEAFF.

The J gene is TRBJ1-2, the V gene TRBV5-8; D remains unclear. The CDR3 covers 14 residues. Trimming pared 2 bases from V and 2 bases from J, leaving 10 bases between. Germline assignment: CDR1 SGHTS and CDR2 YDEGEE. CDR3 sequence reads: CASSLRGYNYGYTF. CDR3 DNA sequence: TGTGCCAGCAGCTTAAGAGGGTACAACTATGGCTACACCTTC.

This chain joins TRBV2 and TRBJ1-5; D gene unclear. The CDR3 totals 10 residues. V gave up 5 bases and J gave up 16 bases, with 12 bases separating them. Germline CDR1 SNHLY, CDR2 FYNNEI. The CDR3 reads CASSTPGLHF. The CDR3 region has the DNA TGTGCCAGCAGTACCCCGGGTCTACATTTT.

This clone was picked up one time. The V call is TRBV20-1, the J call TRBJ2-7; D is possibly TRBD2 (6 bases). The CDR3 sequence is 16 residues long. Trimming stripped 3 bases from V and 2 bases from J, with 20 bases between. Germline V lookup: CDR1 DFQATT, CDR2 SNEGSKA (reference sequence). CDR3 sequence (DNA): TGCAGTGCTAGTGAGGGGCGGGCGACTAGTCCCTACGAGCAGTACTTC. Its translation is CSASEGRATSPYEQYF.

This clone has only one observation. V gene TRBV28 combines with J gene TRBJ2-3; TRBD1 matches at 7 bases. This CDR3 has 14 amino acids. With 5 bases clipped from V and 4 bases from J, the junction kept 6 bases outside the gene matches. Germline V gene lookup returns CDR1 MDHEN and CDR2 SYDVKM. CDR3 in amino acids: CASSRDSWPDTQYF. The CDR3 DNA reads as TGTGCCAGCAGTCGGGACAGCTGGCCAGATACGCAGTATTTT. The full variable domain, its missing parts supplied by reference TRBV28 and TRBJ2-3, is DVKVTQSSRYLVKRTGEKVFLECVQDMDHENMFWYRQDPGLGLRLIYFSYDVKMKEKGDIPEGYSVSREKKERFSLILESASTNQTSMYLCASSRDSWPDTQYFGPGTRLTVL.

This sequence joins TRBV19 and TRBJ2-1; 11 positions match TRBD2. The CDR3 runs to 20 residues. V was pared by 3 bases and J by 8 bases, with 21 bases of the junction left unmatched. Per the germline V gene, CDR1 is LNHDA and CDR2 is SQIVND (reference sequence). CDR3 DNA: TGTGCCAGTAGTATGATGGGGGGGGATAGGTCTAGCGGGAGGAGGTATGAGCAGTTCTTC. This encodes CASSMMGGDRSSGRRYEQFF.

The CDR3 DNA reads TGTGCCAGCAGTACTTCTCCCTCTGGAAACACCATATATTTT. Its protein product is CASSTSPSGNTIYF. This chain joins TRBV5-5 and TRBJ1-3; D is undetermined. The germline V gene has CDR1 SGHKS and CDR2 YYEKEE (reference sequence). The CDR3 extends over 14 amino acids. V lost 5 bases and J 0 bases, leaving 9 bases between the germline ends.

The CDR3 here is CASSQVTGVNSPLHF. The CDR3 DNA is TGCGCCAGCAGCCAAGTGACAGGGGTTAATTCACCCCTCCACTTT. V gene TRBV4-3 combines with J gene TRBJ1-6, with 8 bases identical to TRBD1. The V gene's germline CDR1 is LGHNA and CDR2 YSLEER. The J segment lost 6 bases and the V segment lost 1 base, leaving 2 bases of the junction unmatched. The CDR3 is 15 residues long.

The chain uses TRBV5-1 and TRBJ1-5; D may be TRBD1 (6 bases). This CDR3 is 13 amino acids long. In germline, CDR1 is SGHRS, CDR2 YFSETQ. Trimming removed 6 bases from V and 4 bases from J, with 11 bases in between. CDR3 region: CASTTGPNQPQHF. CDR3 nucleotides: TGCGCCAGCACGACAGGACCTAATCAGCCCCAGCATTTT. Full variable domain (missing parts from reference TRBV5-1 and TRBJ1-5): KAGVTQTPRYLIKTRGQQVTLSCSPISGHRSVSWYQQTPGQGLQFLFEYFSETQRNKGNFPGRFSGRQFSNSRSEMNVSTLELGDSALYLCASTTGPNQPQHFGDGTRLSIL.